This T cell receptor (beta chain) derives from a study of shared clonotypes between healthy human individuals. Measured with immunoSEQ multiplex PCR; TCRdb has only the in-frame clones, and not every one. The table lists about 1 million clones, approximately 68% of them singletons. For this clone: Antigen: not known.

CDR3 length: 15 residues. The V gene lost 0 bases and the J gene lost 1 base, with 10 bases spanning the gap. Germline V gives CDR1 SGHNT, CDR2 YYREEE (reference sequence). Study findings and constraints: Clonotypes that were shared across a handful of donors made up around 5% of naive CD4 clonotypes.

The receptor was derived from a man aged 18 to 29 in good health. The material sequenced was memory CD4+ T cells sorted from blood. Indicated subset: CD45RA-negative fraction. The chain joins TRBV5-4 to TRBJ1-1; D is unresolved. The DNA of the CDR3 is TGTGCCAGCAGCTTGGCCTCGTTCGGGAACACTGAAGCTTTCTTT. This gives the protein CASSLASFGNTEAFF.